The sequence of this T cell receptor (beta chain) was determined in a study of blood T cell repertoires in COVID-19. Produced via immunoSEQ multiplex PCR; TCRdb's table is partial and in-frame only. The table includes 180,000 or so clones, approximately 80% detected once. V gave up 5 bases and J gave up 0 bases; unmatched junction bases: 14. This CDR3 comprises 19 residues. Germline V lookup: CDR1 MNHEY, CDR2 SVGEGT. This TCR came from a man aged 45 to 65 who had recovered from COVID-19. This chain connects TRBV6-2 or TRBV6-3 to TRBJ2-1, with 9 bases aligning to TRBD2. The sequenced sample consisted of peripheral blood. The CDR3 coding sequence is TGTGCCAGCAGTCAGAGACTAGCGGAAGAATACCGCTCCTACAATGAGCAGTTCTTC. It specifies CASSQRLAEEYRSYNEQFF.